The TCR beta chain under discussion was sequenced for a study of patients and donors after allogeneic stem cell transplantation. This clonotype was counted between two and nine times. The CDR3 is 16 amino acids. Germline-derived CDR1 and CDR2 are MNHNS and SASEGT. The V segment lost 5 bases and the J segment 1 base; nucleotides outside the gene matches: 7. MiXCR, applied by TCRdb to the RT-PCR reads, yields one record per CDR3 protein. Of 410,000 or so distinct CDR3 sequences listed, around 15% were seen once; the top ten hold around 7.9%. The rearrangement links TRBV6-1 to TRBJ2-3, with TRBD2 identical over 9 bases. This TCR was sampled from a human donor who was either an allogeneic HSCT recipient or a stem cell or donor lymphocyte infusion donor (not recorded which). It is not recorded whose cells these are; they may come from a transplant donor. The sequencing sample was made of blood, either unsorted or a sorted T cell fraction (not recorded which). This CDR3 is CASSTPSGAGTDTQYF. CDR3 sequence (DNA): TGTGCCAGCAGTACCCCTAGCGGGGCGGGCACAGATACGCAGTATTTT.